The 4 T cell receptor beta chains listed next were all sequenced from one sample in a study of cytomegalovirus exposure and HLA in healthy donors. The PCR contained 60 Vbeta and 13 Jbeta primers. This table comes from immunoSEQ multiplex PCR, and its TCRdb copy is limited to in-frame clones, with some not included. The data show about 160,000 clones, 80% to 90% seen once. Sequencing was performed on PBMCs. The receptor set was obtained from a woman under 30 in good health and CMV-seronegative.

As regards this clone: This sample also contains other DNA sequences that code for the same CDR3. The chain has TRBV2 and TRBJ1-3; no reliable D call. This CDR3 has 13 amino acids. Germline V gene data show CDR1 as SNHLY and CDR2 as FYNNEI. The V end was cut by 4 bases, the J end by 2 bases, with 6 bases between. As DNA, the CDR3 is TGTGCCAGCAGTGCGGGTGCTGGAAACACCATATATTTT. It specifies CASSAGAGNTIYF.

V is TRBV19 and J is TRBJ2-1; D remains ambiguous. V lost 6 bases and J lost 2, with 11 bases in between. CDR1 and CDR2 from the germline V gene are LNHDA and SQIVND (reference sequence). This CDR3 is built from 14 residues. In DNA form, the CDR3 reads TGTGCCAGTAGGTCCAGCGTGCCCTACAATGAGCAGTTCTTC. Amino acid sequence: CASRSSVPYNEQFF.

The chain links TRBV27 to TRBJ2-7; 7 bases are shared with TRBD2. Germline V lookup: CDR1 MNHEY, CDR2 SMNVEV (reference sequence). V lost 5 bases and J lost 2; bases outside the gene matches: 3. There are 13 residues in the CDR3. DNA for the CDR3: TGTGCCAGCAGTAGCGGGGATACCTACGAGCAGTACTTC. It yields the protein CASSSGDTYEQYF.

This chain connects TRBV19 to TRBJ2-7, with D unresolved. CDR3 length: 11 amino acids. Germline-derived CDR1 and CDR2 are LNHDA and SQIVND (reference sequence). V lost 6 bases and J lost 2, with 5 bases in between. CDR3 residues: CASSQAYEQYF. Here the CDR3 DNA reads TGTGCCAGTAGCCAGGCCTACGAGCAGTACTTC.